Each of the 16 T cell receptor beta chains below was sequenced from the same sample in a study of cytomegalovirus exposure and HLA in healthy donors. The PCR contained 60 Vbeta and 13 Jbeta primers. Sequencing used immunoSEQ multiplex PCR; TCRdb keeps in-frame clones, though not all of them. This sample yields around 120,000 clones, of which roughly four fifths are seen a single time; 1.8% belongs to the top ten. Specimen: PBMCs. The source is a woman between 50 and 59 years old in good health and CMV-seronegative.

The count of this clone is one. The chain employs TRBV28 and TRBJ1-4; D might be TRBD1 (5 bases). The CDR3 covers 16 residues. CDR1 and CDR2 from the germline V gene are MDHEN and SYDVKM. Trimming took off 10 bases at V and 0 bases at J, with 18 bases between the two ends. Here the CDR3 reads CATNGAWDATNEKLFF. The CDR3 nucleotides read TGTGCCACCAATGGGGCTTGGGATGCAACTAATGAAAAACTGTTTTTT. Drawing the rest from reference TRBV28 and TRBJ1-4, the complete variable domain is DVKVTQSSRYLVKRTGEKVFLECVQDMDHENMFWYRQDPGLGLRLIYFSYDVKMKEKGDIPEGYSVSREKKERFSLILESASTNQTSMYLCATNGAWDATNEKLFFGSGTQLSVL.

The J gene is TRBJ2-1, the V gene TRBV25-1; 9 bases match TRBD2. Unmatched junction bases numbered 8, after V lost 5 bases and J lost 0 bases. The CDR3 runs 17 residues. Per the germline V gene, CDR1 is MGHDK and CDR2 is SYGVNS. The CDR3 region has the DNA TGTGCCAGCAGTTCTCCCGGGACTAGCCTCTCCTACAATGAGCAGTTCTTC. Residues: CASSSPGTSLSYNEQFF.

The V gene is TRBV4-3, the J gene TRBJ2-5, with 9 bases identical to TRBD2. Germline V gives CDR1 LGHNA, CDR2 YSLEER. The CDR3 length is 15 residues. V shed 3 bases, J shed 5 bases, and the junction held 7 bases outside the gene matches. CDR3 residues: CASSQERGETETQYF. CDR3 nucleotides: TGCGCCAGCAGCCAGGAGCGGGGGGAAACGGAGACCCAGTACTTC.

The chain employs TRBV7-8 and TRBJ2-1; 7 bases line up with TRBD2. The CDR3 has 17 residues. Germline V lookup: CDR1 SGHVS, CDR2 FQNEAQ. V lost 5 bases to trimming and J lost 7 bases; unmatched junction nucleotides: 17. CDR3 in amino acids: CASSRFGGLGLSNEQFF. DNA for the CDR3: TGTGCCAGCAGCCGATTCGGGGGGTTGGGTCTGTCAAATGAGCAGTTCTTC.

This chain links TRBV18 with TRBJ1-5; TRBD1 might be the D (6 bases). The CDR3 covers 16 residues. The V end lost 1 base, the J end lost 4 bases, and 14 bases lay between the germline ends. The germline gives CDR1 KGHSH, CDR2 LQKENI. This CDR3 reads CASSPLPGAVNQPQHF. In nucleotides, the CDR3 is TGTGCCAGCTCACCACTGCCAGGGGCCGTGAATCAGCCCCAGCATTTT.

The chain combines TRBV6-4 with TRBJ2-2; 8 bases match TRBD1. This CDR3 has 15 amino acids. V was pared by 6 bases and J by 3 bases, with 6 bases of the junction left unmatched. Germline V lookup: CDR1 MRHNA, CDR2 SNTAGT. CDR3 sequence reads: CASSRAGGHTGELFF. CDR3 nucleotides: TGTGCCAGCAGCCGGGCAGGGGGCCACACCGGGGAGCTGTTTTTT.

The chain recombines TRBV5-6 with TRBJ1-1; 7 bases match TRBD1. This CDR3 is built from 15 residues. Germline V gene sequence: CDR1 SGHDT, CDR2 YYEEEE. V shed 4 bases and J 1 base; nucleotides not matched to a gene: 7. For the CDR3, the DNA is TGTGCCAGCAGCCCCCGAGGGGGCCGGAACACTGAAGCTTTCTTT. This gives the protein CASSPRGGRNTEAFF.

This chain joins TRBV19 and TRBJ2-1; 7 positions agree with TRBD1. The germline gives CDR1 LNHDA, CDR2 SQIVND (reference sequence). There are 13 residues in the CDR3. V was clipped by 4 bases and J by 10 bases; unmatched bases: 7. CDR3 bases: TGTGCCAGTAGTACGGGACAGCGTGGGGAGCAGTTCTTC. Its translation: CASSTGQRGEQFF.

V and J are TRBV21-1 and TRBJ1-1. TRBV21-1 represents a pseudogene. This CDR3 comprises 14 residues. CDR3 bases: TGTGCCAGCAGCATTGGAAGGCGCGGAACTGAAGCTTTCTTT. Protein product: CASSIGRRGTEAFF.

The rearrangement uses TRBV2 and TRBJ2-3; D uncertain. V was shortened by 1 base and J by 3 bases, with 5 bases between the two germline ends. The CDR3 consists of 13 residues. The V gene's germline CDR1 is SNHLY and CDR2 FYNNEI. The CDR3 is CASSEVYTDTQYF. CDR3 DNA sequence: TGTGCCAGCAGTGAAGTTTATACAGATACGCAGTATTTT.

The J gene is TRBJ2-5, the V gene TRBV6-5, with 8 bases lining up with TRBD2. CDR1 MNHEY and CDR2 SVGAGI come from the germline V gene. The CDR3 loop spans 16 amino acids. Trimming took 2 bases from V and 4 from J; bases not matched to a gene: 9. CDR3 protein: CASSYPHSGGGETQYF. The CDR3, as DNA: TGTGCCAGCAGTTACCCGCACTCGGGAGGGGGAGAGACCCAGTACTTC.

V gene TRBV19 combines with J gene TRBJ2-7; D possibly corresponds to TRBD1 (7 bases). V was trimmed by 4 bases and J by 0 bases, leaving 13 bases between them. Germline V gene sequence: CDR1 LNHDA, CDR2 SQIVND (reference sequence). The CDR3 length is 15 residues. In DNA form, the CDR3 reads TGTGCCAGTAGTACTCGACAGGGACTCTCCTACGAGCAGTACTTC. It codes for CASSTRQGLSYEQYF. Full variable domain (rest looked up from reference TRBV19 and TRBJ2-7): DGGITQSPKYLFRKEGQNVTLSCEQNLNHDAMYWYRQDPGQGLRLIYYSQIVNDFQKGDIAEGYSVSREKKESFPLTVTSAQKNPTAFYLCASSTRQGLSYEQYFGPGTRLTVT.

V and J are TRBV10-3 and TRBJ2-1; 13 positions agree with TRBD2. V lost 10 bases and J lost 6; bases outside the gene matches: 6. CDR1 ENHRY and CDR2 SYGVKD come from the germline V gene. The CDR3 is 14 amino acids. The CDR3 protein is CATLGLAGVNEQFF. As DNA, the CDR3 is TGTGCCACCTTAGGACTAGCGGGAGTCAATGAGCAGTTCTTC.

The CDR3 sequence: CASKDSYQQYF. CDR3 DNA sequence: TGTGCCAGCAAGGACAGTTACCAGCAGTACTTC. The gene calls are TRBV25-1 and TRBJ2-7; perhaps TRBD1 as D (6 bases). The CDR3 length is 11 residues. Trimming left V 7 bases short and J 8 bases short, with 12 bases between. The germline gives CDR1 MGHDK, CDR2 SYGVNS.

This clone occurred a few times. The CDR3 DNA is TGCGCCAGCAGCACGGGACTAGCGGGAGTTGGGTATTTGTACGAGCAGTACTTC. Residues: CASSTGLAGVGYLYEQYF. This rearrangement joins TRBV5-1 to TRBJ2-7, with 14 bases fitting TRBD2. With 4 bases clipped from V and 4 bases from J, the junction kept 13 bases outside the gene matches. This CDR3 region has 18 residues. Germline CDR1 and CDR2: SGHRS and YFSETQ.

The J gene is TRBJ1-2, the V gene TRBV27; TRBD1 aligns across 8 bases. This CDR3 spans 15 amino acids. The junction had 3 bases not matched to a gene; V was cut back by 1 base and J by 2 bases. CDR1 and CDR2 from the germline V gene are MNHEY and SMNVEV (reference sequence). As DNA, the CDR3 is TGTGCCAGCAGTTTATTGGGACAGGAGAACTATGGCTACACCTTC. It encodes CASSLLGQENYGYTF.